The 20 T cell receptor beta chains listed next were all sequenced from one sample in a study of blood T cell repertoires in COVID-19. TCRdb keeps only in-frame clones here, not all; method: immunoSEQ multiplex PCR. The data show 300,000 or so clones, 87% seen once. Sequencing was carried out using peripheral blood. These receptors were taken from a woman aged 50 to 60 who had recovered from COVID-19.

This clone has a single count. The genes are TRBV6-2 or TRBV6-3 and TRBJ1-1; 7 bases align to TRBD1. V trimming: 5 bases; J trimming: 6 bases; junction bases outside the gene matches: 9. From germline, CDR1 is MNHEY and CDR2 SVGEGT. The CDR3 loop spans 14 amino acids. The CDR3 protein is CASSNEGASSEAFF. For the CDR3, the DNA is TGTGCCAGCAGTAACGAGGGGGCTAGCTCTGAAGCTTTCTTT.

The chain couples TRBV20-1 to TRBJ1-1; D possibly corresponds to TRBD1 (5 bases). The CDR3 contains 11 residues. Trimming cost V 5 bases and J 8 bases, with 12 bases left between them. Germline values: CDR1 DFQATT, CDR2 SNEGSKA (reference sequence). The CDR3 DNA reads TGCAGTGCTGGGGACTACCTAGAAGCTTTCTTT. Amino acids: CSAGDYLEAFF.

The chain couples TRBV5-1 to TRBJ1-2; D is possibly TRBD1 (6 bases). V was shortened by 0 bases and J by 0 bases, with 9 bases between the two germline ends. This CDR3 has 15 residues. Germline V gene lookup returns CDR1 SGHRS and CDR2 YFSETQ. CDR3: CASSLDREANYGYTF. CDR3 coding DNA: TGCGCCAGCAGCTTGGACAGGGAAGCTAACTATGGCTACACCTTC.

V usage is TRBV30 and J usage is TRBJ1-6; D may be TRBD1 (6 bases). This CDR3 is built from 12 residues. Germline CDR1 GTSNPN, CDR2 SVGIG (reference sequence). V lost 0 bases, J lost 9 bases, and 6 bases lay in between. The CDR3 DNA sequence: TGTGCCTGGAGTGTCAGGGGTTCACCCCTCCACTTT. The encoded protein is CAWSVRGSPLHF.

This clone was observed a single time. V is TRBV6-5 and J is TRBJ2-5, with a tentative D call TRBD1 (6 bases). Germline loops: CDR1 MNHEY, CDR2 SVGAGI. The V end lost 6 bases, the J end lost 3 bases, and 11 bases lay between the germline ends. The CDR3 loop spans 13 amino acids. The CDR3 nucleotides read TGTGCCAGCAGAAGGGACACAGAAGAGACCCAGTACTTC. It specifies CASRRDTEETQYF.

The genes are TRBV28 and TRBJ1-5; TRBD1 aligns across 12 bases. Germline CDR1 reads MDHEN; CDR2 reads SYDVKM. The length of the CDR3 is 14 residues. Trimming took 4 bases from V and 10 from J; bases not matched to a gene: 5. The CDR3 nucleotides are TGTGCCAGCAGTTCCGGGACAGGGGGCCTCCCCCAGCATTTT. Residues: CASSSGTGGLPQHF.

This sequence joins TRBV30 and TRBJ2-2; possible D gene TRBD2, 6 bases. CDR3 length: 16 amino acids. Per germline, CDR1 GTSNPN and CDR2 SVGIG (reference sequence). The V end was cut by 1 base, the J end by 3 bases, with 15 bases between. CDR3 loop: CAWSAGSPIDTGELFF. For the CDR3, the DNA is TGTGCCTGGAGTGCCGGGAGTCCGATTGACACCGGGGAGCTGTTTTTT.

V usage is TRBV19 and J usage is TRBJ2-7, with D maybe TRBD1 (5 bases). Germline values: CDR1 LNHDA, CDR2 SQIVND (reference sequence). This CDR3 spans 15 amino acids. The ends were cut back, 9 bases at V and 0 bases at J, with 18 bases in the middle. The CDR3 region has the DNA TGTGCCAGCCCCAAGGGCATAGGGGTCTCCTACGAGCAGTACTTC. Translation gives CASPKGIGVSYEQYF.

This chain connects TRBV3-1 (or the pseudogene TRBV3-2) to TRBJ1-1, with D possibly being TRBD1 (6 bases). Germline CDR1 reads LGHDT; CDR2 reads YNNKEL (reference sequence). There are 15 residues in the CDR3. The V and J ends lost 4 bases and 0 bases respectively, with 12 bases between them. Here the CDR3 reads CASSPWGHMNTEAFF. For the CDR3, the DNA is TGTGCCAGCAGCCCGTGGGGGCACATGAACACTGAAGCTTTCTTT.

V gene TRBV5-5 combines with J gene TRBJ2-7; tentatively, D is TRBD2 (5 bases). The V and J ends lost 4 bases and 0 bases respectively, with 14 bases between them. The germline CDR1 and CDR2 sequences are SGHKS and YYEKEE (reference sequence). The CDR3 loop spans 15 amino acids. DNA for the CDR3: TGTGCCAGCAGCCTATCGGTGGGGAGCTCCTACGAGCAGTACTTC. It specifies CASSLSVGSSYEQYF.

V gene TRBV6-2 or TRBV6-3 combines with J gene TRBJ1-5, with D unresolved. Germline V gene sequence: CDR1 MNHEY, CDR2 SVGEGT. Trimming left V 2 bases short and J 0 bases short, with 5 bases between. The CDR3 spans 14 residues. The CDR3 DNA reads as TGTGCCAGCAGTTACCCTAATAGCAATCAGCCCCAGCATTTT. Its protein product is CASSYPNSNQPQHF.

This chain links TRBV28 with TRBJ1-1; 9 positions match TRBD1. V trimming: 6 bases; J trimming: 0 bases; junction bases outside the gene matches: 5. The CDR3 consists of 15 residues. Per the germline V gene, CDR1 is MDHEN and CDR2 is SYDVKM. The CDR3 protein is CASSPRQGVNTEAFF. In DNA form, the CDR3 reads TGTGCCAGCAGCCCACGACAGGGGGTGAACACTGAAGCTTTCTTT.

The chain uses TRBV10-3 and TRBJ2-1; D perhaps matches TRBD2 (5 bases). Trimming stripped 4 bases from V and 2 bases from J, with 12 bases between. CDR1 ENHRY and CDR2 SYGVKD come from the germline V gene. CDR3 length equals 15 residues. The CDR3 region is CAISGRTQPYNEQFF. The CDR3 DNA sequence: TGTGCCATCAGTGGGAGGACCCAACCCTACAATGAGCAGTTCTTC.

The chain combines TRBV20-1 with TRBJ1-6; D is undetermined. CDR1 DFQATT and CDR2 SNEGSKA come from the germline V gene (reference sequence). The CDR3 length is 11 residues. Trimming removed 3 bases at V and 13 bases at J, with 10 bases between. Written as DNA, the CDR3 is TGCAGTGCTAGTTCCGGTACGCCCCTCCACTTT. Amino acid sequence: CSASSGTPLHF.

This clone was observed a single time. The rearrangement links TRBV7-6 to TRBJ2-1, with 8 bases fitting TRBD2. V gave up 6 bases and J gave up 0 bases; unmatched junction bases: 4. The germline V gene encodes CDR1 SGHVS and CDR2 FNYEAQ. The CDR3 totals 15 residues. The CDR3 DNA reads as TGTGCCAGCAGTCGAAGCGGGAGCTCCTACAATGAGCAGTTCTTC. Its protein product is CASSRSGSSYNEQFF.

The V gene is TRBV7-2, the J gene TRBJ2-7, with 8 bases fitting TRBD2. J was trimmed by 8 bases and V by 5 bases; bases with no gene match: 11. The germline V gene encodes CDR1 SGHTA and CDR2 FQGNSA. This CDR3 region has 14 residues. The CDR3 nucleotides are TGTGCCAGCAGCATCCCCCGGGAGGGTTCTCAGCAGTACTTC. As protein: CASSIPREGSQQYF.

This rearrangement joins TRBV4-2 to TRBJ2-1; TRBD1 aligns across 12 bases. CDR1 LGHNA and CDR2 YNFKEQ come from the germline V gene. The junction had 13 bases not matched to a gene; V was cut back by 3 bases and J by 7 bases. CDR3 length: 18 amino acids. The CDR3 spells CASSHDSSRGQGANEQFF. The DNA for the CDR3 is TGTGCCAGCAGCCACGACTCTTCCCGGGGACAGGGGGCGAATGAGCAGTTCTTC.

The chain recombines TRBV6-2 or TRBV6-3 with TRBJ1-1; D remains unclear. Germline lookup yields CDR1 MNHEY and CDR2 SVGEGT. The CDR3 is made up of 13 amino acids. V lost 4 bases, J lost 7 bases, and 13 bases lay in between. CDR3 in amino acids: CASSFGWENEAFF. CDR3 in DNA: TGTGCCAGCAGTTTCGGTTGGGAGAATGAAGCTTTCTTT.

V usage is TRBV28 and J usage is TRBJ2-5, with 8 bases lining up with TRBD1. V shed 3 bases and J 4 bases; nucleotides not matched to a gene: 10. CDR3 size: 16 residues. Germline V lookup: CDR1 MDHEN, CDR2 SYDVKM. The CDR3 nucleotides are TGTGCCAGCAGTTTGATTGGGCAGGGGGCGCGAGAGACCCAGTACTTC. Its protein is CASSLIGQGARETQYF.

This clone was observed once. The chain recombines TRBV7-9 with TRBJ1-4, with 9 bases identical to TRBD1. Germline CDR1 reads SEHNR; CDR2 reads FQNEAQ (reference sequence). J gave up 4 bases and V 8 bases, and 8 bases lay outside the gene matches. The CDR3 is 15 residues long. The CDR3 loop reads CASSTGGVINEKLFF. CDR3 sequence (DNA): TGTGCCAGCTCAACAGGGGGCGTTATTAATGAAAAACTGTTTTTT.